This T cell receptor beta chain was captured by sequencing in a study of neurological immune-mediated disorders. Points from the study as a whole: No CDR3 amino acid sequences were shared by expanded clones across subjects, suggesting private repertoires in all groups.

This clonotype was observed many times. Its antigen is currently unknown. CDR3 length equals 14 residues. Germline V gene sequence: CDR1 ENHRY, CDR2 SYGVKD. V was pared by 7 bases and J by 7 bases, with 10 bases of the junction left unmatched. Maryland, USA blood bank volunteers served as healthy controls. Synthesis of cDNA was accomplished via 5'RACE employing 10-nucleotide random UMIs. Using its own MiXCR run on the 5' RACE reads, TCRdb lists one record per CDR3 protein. The table records 45,000 to 50,000 distinct CDR3 sequences, about 25% of them present only once. The clonotype was recovered from a woman between 65 and 79 years old in good health. The sample was PBMCs. This sequence joins TRBV10-3 and TRBJ1-1; 9 positions agree with TRBD1. In nucleotides, the CDR3 is TGTGCCATCAAATTAACAGGGGGCCGAAATGAAGCTTTCTTT. It codes for CAIKLTGGRNEAFF.